A few counts support the clone carrying this T cell receptor (beta chain). Its specificity is unknown. This specimen comes from a study of T cell repertoires in cytomegalovirus infection. Study-wide context: Both a matching HLA type and CMV infection were indicated by public TCR beta signatures.

Germline assignment: CDR1 SGHVS and CDR2 FQNEAQ. V was cut by 5 bases and J by 0 bases, with 13 bases left in between. The CDR3 spans 15 residues. Study-level findings and limits: The ex vivo response showed dominance by HLA-C-restricted CMV-specific TCR beta clonotypes.

TCRdb redid the calling of the reads with MiXCR, one entry per CDR3 protein. The repertoire holds approximately 990,000 distinct CDR3 sequences, with less than 35% as singletons. V is TRBV7-8 and J is TRBJ1-1; D is perhaps TRBD1 (5 bases). Sequenced here: cultured CD8+ T cells from PBMCs, sampled from culture after CMV antigen stimulation. The receptor's source is a human donor in good health (CMV status not recorded). Some clones in this sample may be carry-over from other donors' samples. CDR3 sequence reads: CASSHLGGMNTEAFF. CDR3 in DNA: TGTGCCAGCAGCCACCTCGGGGGGATGAACACTGAAGCTTTCTTT.